A selection of T cell receptor beta chains follows, all from one sample in a study of blood T cell repertoires in COVID-19. Sequencing was performed with immunoSEQ multiplex PCR; in TCRdb, only in-frame clones are kept and a portion is missing. Of roughly 290,000 clones detected, approximately 83% appear once; the ten largest clones hold around 14%. The sequenced sample consisted of peripheral blood. These receptor sequences come from a person aged 65-85 years with COVID-19, enrolled during active disease. Both conserved end residues are part of each CDR3. D genes are given only for firm matches. The size of a clone is reported for some rows only, either as once, few or many, or as a class for expanded clones.

v_gene	d_gene	j_gene	abundance	CDR3nt	CDR3aa
TRBV29-1	TRBD1	TRBJ1-1	.	TGCAGCGGCGGACAGGGGACATCGGGCACTGAAGCTTTCTTT	CSGGQGTSGTEAFF
TRBV2	.	TRBJ1-6	few	TGTGCCAGCACCCAAGGGACATCCAGAACATCACCCCTCCACTTT	CASTQGTSRTSPLHF
TRBV10-3	.	TRBJ2-1	.	TGTGCCATCAGTGAGTCGATACTAGCTTATGAGCAGTTCTTC	CAISESILAYEQFF
TRBV6-2/TRBV6-3	.	TRBJ2-1	once	TGTGCCAGCAGTTACGCAGGGATCAAGGCGAGCTCCTACAATGAGCAGTTCTTC	CASSYAGIKASSYNEQFF
TRBV7-3	TRBD1	TRBJ1-6	.	TGTGCCAGCAGGTACGGGACAGCCTATGAGGCCCTCCACTTT	CASRYGTAYEALHF
TRBV19	.	TRBJ1-4	.	TGTGCCAGTAGTAACGGTGGAACTAATGAAAAACTGTTTTTT	CASSNGGTNEKLFF
TRBV7-9	TRBD1	TRBJ1-5	few	TGTGCCAGCAGCTTAGCGTCAGGGGGCATACTCAATCAGCCCCAGCATTTT	CASSLASGGILNQPQHF
TRBV6-1	.	TRBJ1-1	.	TGTGCCAGCAGTGACGGGCGCGGGGTTTGGACTGAAGCTTTCTTT	CASSDGRGVWTEAFF
TRBV7-9	TRBD1	TRBJ1-1	.	TGTGCCAGCAGCACAGGGGAGAGTACTGAAGCTTTCTTT	CASSTGESTEAFF
TRBV19	.	TRBJ2-3	.	TGTGCCAGTCATTGGGGGGGCGGTCCCACAGATACGCAGTATTTT	CASHWGGGPTDTQYF
TRBV25-1	.	TRBJ2-4	.	TGTGCCAGCCGGACAGGCGGGGACATTCAGTACTTC	CASRTGGDIQYF
TRBV4-1	.	TRBJ1-1	.	TGCGCCAGCAGCCAAGTGGGGAGCCGAACCCATGAAGCTTTCTTT	CASSQVGSRTHEAFF
TRBV11-2	TRBD2	TRBJ2-2	.	TGTGCCAGCAGCCTACTTAGCGGGGGGAACACCGGGGAGCTGTTTTTT	CASSLLSGGNTGELFF
TRBV27	TRBD1	TRBJ1-1	.	TGTGCCAGCAGTCCCGACAGGGGCACTGAAGCTTTCTTT	CASSPDRGTEAFF
TRBV7-3	TRBD1	TRBJ2-1	.	TGTGCCAGCAGCCCCGGAGGACAGGGGTTCTCCAATGAGCAGTTCTTC	CASSPGGQGFSNEQFF
TRBV6-4	.	TRBJ1-6	once	TGTGCCAGCAGTGCCGGACAAGGAAATTCACCCCTCCACTTT	CASSAGQGNSPLHF
TRBV7-2	TRBD2	TRBJ2-7	few	TGTGCCAGCAGCTTCGGGAGGAGGGAGCAGTACTTC	CASSFGRREQYF
TRBV9	TRBD1	TRBJ2-3	.	TGTGCCAGCAGCACGCGAGGGACAGGGGGCACTAGCACAGATACGCAGTATTTT	CASSTRGTGGTSTDTQYF
TRBV27	TRBD2	TRBJ2-1	.	TGTGCCACTACCAAAAGGACTAGCTCCCCCAATGAGCAGTTCTTC	CATTKRTSSPNEQFF
TRBV7-2	.	TRBJ1-4	.	TGTGCCAGCAGCTCGGCGTATCAGGACTCCCCCCGAAAACTGTTTTTT	CASSSAYQDSPRKLFF
TRBV5-1	.	TRBJ1-1	.	TGCGCCAGCAGCGTGGGATATCTACCGAACACTGAAGCTTTCTTT	CASSVGYLPNTEAFF
TRBV3-1/TRBV3-2	.	TRBJ1-1	.	TGTGCCAGCAGCCAACACACCAAAAACACTGAAGCTTTCTTT	CASSQHTKNTEAFF
TRBV3-1/TRBV3-2	.	TRBJ1-2	.	TGTGCCAGCAGCCAAGCCCAAGACATTGCTTATGGCTACACCTTC	CASSQAQDIAYGYTF
TRBV3-1/TRBV3-2	.	TRBJ2-7	.	TGTGCCAGCAGCCAAGGGACTACGACCTACGAGCAGTACTTC	CASSQGTTTYEQYF
TRBV10-3	.	TRBJ1-5	once	TGTGCCATCAGTGAGTCCCGAGGTGGGGCTGGACAGCCCCAGCATTTT	CAISESRGGAGQPQHF
TRBV4-3	TRBD1	TRBJ2-6	few	TGCGCCAGCAGCCCGACAGGGGGCTCTGGGGCCAACGTCCTGACTTTC	CASSPTGGSGANVLTF
TRBV6-2/TRBV6-3	.	TRBJ2-5	.	TGTGCCAGCAGTTACTCTACTAGCTCGGGAGAGACCCAGTACTTC	CASSYSTSSGETQYF
TRBV4-1	TRBD1	TRBJ2-7	.	TGCGCCAGCAGCCAAGAAGGTGTAGGGGGGACAGGGGTCTACGAGCAGTACTTC	CASSQEGVGGTGVYEQYF
TRBV28	.	TRBJ1-2	.	TGTGCCAGCAACCTCGAAGGCAGGGCCTATGGCTACACCTTC	CASNLEGRAYGYTF
TRBV19	TRBD1	TRBJ1-2	.	TGTGCCAGTAGTCCGGGACAGGGCCATGGCTACACCTTC	CASSPGQGHGYTF
TRBV9	TRBD2	TRBJ2-7	.	TGTGCCAGCAGCGAGGGAGGAGTGGGCGGGAGAAAAAGTGGCTACGAGCAGTACTTC	CASSEGGVGGRKSGYEQYF
TRBV21-1	.	TRBJ2-1	.	TGTGCCAGCAGCAAAGCTGGAGAGCCCTTCAATGAGCAGTTCTTC	CASSKAGEPFNEQFF
TRBV4-1	.	TRBJ1-2	once	TGCGCCAGCAGCCAAGAGCCCCGACAGTCATACGCCTATGGCTACACCTTC	CASSQEPRQSYAYGYTF
TRBV2	.	TRBJ2-7	.	TGTGCCAGCGGGGGATCCGGGGGACCCTTCGAGCAGTACTTC	CASGGSGGPFEQYF
TRBV10-3	.	TRBJ2-2	.	TGTGCCATCAGTCCTAGTGGGGGGGGGCACACCGGGGAGCTGTTTTTT	CAISPSGGGHTGELFF
TRBV7-9	TRBD2	TRBJ2-1	.	TGTGCCAGCAGCTTAAACCACCAAGCACTAGCGGGGGGGGGAAATGAGCAGTTCTTC	CASSLNHQALAGGGNEQFF
TRBV18	.	TRBJ2-5	.	TGTGCCAGCTCCCGCGCTATAGAGACCCAGTACTTC	CASSRAIETQYF